The 5 T cell receptor beta chains presented below share a single source sample, sequenced in a study of vaccination and CD4 T cells after COVID-19. Each CDR3 protein is one row after TCRdb ran MiXCR on the PCR reads. Among about 33,000 distinct CDR3 sequences listed, about 35% were seen once. Time point indicated: late sampling 161 to 241 days after vaccination in a few convalescent patients. Here the sequenced sample was CD4+ T cells from blood, taken about 7 months after SARS-CoV-2 vaccination. These receptors came from a human donor who had recovered from COVID-19.

The V and J genes are TRBV28 and TRBJ1-5; 7 positions match TRBD1. J gave up 5 bases and V 4 bases, and 5 bases lay outside the gene matches. This CDR3 comprises 14 residues. Germline-derived CDR1 and CDR2 are MDHEN and SYDVKM. The CDR3 region is CASSYRGVDQPQHF. CDR3 nucleotide sequence: TGTGCCAGCAGTTACAGGGGAGTAGATCAGCCCCAGCATTTT.

This clonotype was observed a handful of times. V is TRBV19 and J is TRBJ2-7; 7 nucleotides align to TRBD1. The CDR3 runs to 14 residues. Germline CDR1 is LNHDA and CDR2 is SQIVND (reference sequence). Germline trimming cut 3 bases from V and 0 bases from J; bases unmatched to any gene: 2. The CDR3 loop is CASSMRGLSYEQYF. Here the CDR3 DNA reads TGTGCCAGTAGTATGAGGGGGCTCTCCTACGAGCAGTACTTC.

A few counts support this clonotype. The V and J genes are TRBV27 and TRBJ1-5; D may be TRBD1 (6 bases). Trimming took 6 bases from V and 4 from J, leaving 13 bases between them. The CDR3 spans 14 residues. Per germline, CDR1 MNHEY and CDR2 SMNVEV (reference sequence). The CDR3 is CASRGITGNQPQHF. The DNA of the CDR3 is TGTGCCAGCAGGGGGATTACAGGGAATCAGCCCCAGCATTTT.

The chain has TRBV7-6 and TRBJ1-6; no definite D call. Germline V gene lookup returns CDR1 SGHVS and CDR2 FNYEAQ. V dropped 0 bases and J dropped 0 bases, with 9 bases sitting between them. The CDR3 contains 17 residues. In DNA form, the CDR3 reads TGTGCCAGCAGCTTAGCGGTGGGATACTCCTATAATTCACCCCTCCACTTT. It translates to CASSLAVGYSYNSPLHF.

This sequence joins TRBV27 and TRBJ2-7; 7 bases are a match to TRBD1. Per germline, CDR1 MNHEY and CDR2 SMNVEV (reference sequence). The junction had 9 bases not matched to a gene; V was cut back by 4 bases and J by 3 bases. This CDR3 comprises 15 residues. In DNA, the CDR3 is TGTGCCAGCAGTTACAGGGGTGGAACAGACTACGAGCAGTACTTC. Amino acids: CASSYRGGTDYEQYF.